This T cell receptor beta chain was recovered during a study of radiation and T cells in renal cell carcinoma. Time point in this sample: baseline pretreatment blood. Treatment specified: 15 Gy SBRT to primary tumor, nephrectomy 4 weeks later. The patient's renal cell carcinoma had clear cell pathology. The germline V and J ends were trimmed by 5 bases and 4 bases, with 13 bases remaining between them. The germline gives CDR1 SGHNT, CDR2 YYREEE (reference sequence). The CDR3 totals 14 residues. Profiling relied on immunoSEQ multiplex PCR, and the TCRdb table lists in-frame clones only, not all of them. The sample holds about 140,000 clones, over 65% seen once.

The sample here was blood, taken from a patient whose treatment included radiotherapy and nephrectomy. This clonotype was sampled from a woman in her forties or fifties with renal cell carcinoma. This rearrangement joins TRBV5-4 to TRBJ1-3; D is undetermined. In nucleotides, the CDR3 is TGTGCCAGCAGTTCTTTTGAGTCCGGAAACACCATATATTTT. This sequence encodes CASSSFESGNTIYF.